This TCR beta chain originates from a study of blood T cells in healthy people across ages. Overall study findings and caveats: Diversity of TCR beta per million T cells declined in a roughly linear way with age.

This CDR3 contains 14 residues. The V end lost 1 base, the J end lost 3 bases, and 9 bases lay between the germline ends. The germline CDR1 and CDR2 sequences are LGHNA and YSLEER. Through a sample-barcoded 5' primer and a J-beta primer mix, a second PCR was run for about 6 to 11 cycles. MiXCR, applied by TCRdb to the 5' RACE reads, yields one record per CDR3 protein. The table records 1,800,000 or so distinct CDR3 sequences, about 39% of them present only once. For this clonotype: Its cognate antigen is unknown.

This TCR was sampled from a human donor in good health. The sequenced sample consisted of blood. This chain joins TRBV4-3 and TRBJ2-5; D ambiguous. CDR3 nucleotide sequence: TGCGCCAGCAGCCAAGTCTGGGGTAAAGAGACCCAGTACTTC. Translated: CASSQVWGKETQYF.